Listed below are T cell receptor beta chains from one sample, sequenced in a study of T cells in Graves' hyperthyroidism and ophthalmopathy. TCRdb re-called the multiplex PCR reads through MiXCR, storing one row per CDR3 protein. The sample holds 250,000 to 400,000 distinct CDR3 sequences, roughly 13% seen once. The specimen sequenced was blood. Every receptor here comes from a woman aged 40 to 49 with Graves' ophthalmopathy. Both conserved end residues are part of each CDR3. Each record gives: V gene, D gene, J gene, clone size, CDR3 DNA, CDR3 protein. The D gene is left open where the match is weak. Size values are once, few and many counts, or a class for expanded clones, and some rows have none.

v_call: TRBV28
d_call: -
j_call: TRBJ1-1
clone_size: many
cdr3_nt: TGTGCCAGCAGTTTTGTATCTGGGGTTAACGCTTTCTTT
cdr3_aa: CASSFVSGVNAFF

v_call: TRBV6-1
d_call: TRBD1
j_call: TRBJ2-1
clone_size: many
cdr3_nt: TGTGCCAGCAGTCCCAGGACAGGGTGGGGCAATGAGCAGTTCTTC
cdr3_aa: CASSPRTGWGNEQFF

v_call: TRBV6-1
d_call: -
j_call: TRBJ1-1
clone_size: many
cdr3_nt: TGTGCCAGCAGTCCGGCACTAGGTATGAACACTGAAGCTTTCTTT
cdr3_aa: CASSPALGMNTEAFF

v_call: TRBV28
d_call: -
j_call: TRBJ2-3
clone_size: many
cdr3_nt: TGTGCCAGCAGTTTCCCCCTTAGCGGCACTAGCACAGATACGCAGTATTTT
cdr3_aa: CASSFPLSGTSTDTQYF

v_call: TRBV29-1
d_call: -
j_call: TRBJ2-3
clone_size: -
cdr3_nt: TGCAGCGTTGAAGATCTTCCTCCTTTGGGGGGAACAGATACGCAGTATTTT
cdr3_aa: CSVEDLPPLGGTDTQYF

v_call: TRBV20-1
d_call: -
j_call: TRBJ2-7
clone_size: many
cdr3_nt: TGCAGTGCTAACAAGCGGGCGTTCACCTACGAGCAGTACTTC
cdr3_aa: CSANKRAFTYEQYF

v_call: TRBV19
d_call: -
j_call: TRBJ1-5
clone_size: many
cdr3_nt: TGTGCCAGTAGCCGAGGGACGATCTTGGAGGGAGCCCAGCATTTT
cdr3_aa: CASSRGTILEGAQHF

v_call: TRBV7-9
d_call: TRBD1
j_call: TRBJ2-7
clone_size: many
cdr3_nt: TGTGCCAGCACATCGACGACCGGGACAGGGGCCTACGAGCAGTACTTC
cdr3_aa: CASTSTTGTGAYEQYF

v_call: TRBV29-1
d_call: -
j_call: TRBJ2-7
clone_size: -
cdr3_nt: TGCAGCATTGAAGAAACGGGCGGCCCCCGTGGCGAGCAGTACTTC
cdr3_aa: CSIEETGGPRGEQYF

v_call: TRBV3-1
d_call: -
j_call: TRBJ2-5
clone_size: many
cdr3_nt: TGTGCCAGCAGCCAAGAGGGGTTCGGCGAGACCCAGTACTTC
cdr3_aa: CASSQEGFGETQYF

v_call: TRBV3-1
d_call: -
j_call: TRBJ2-3
clone_size: many
cdr3_nt: TGTGCCAGCAGCATCAAGGGTCCAGATACGCAGTATTTT
cdr3_aa: CASSIKGPDTQYF

v_call: TRBV20-1
d_call: -
j_call: TRBJ2-7
clone_size: -
cdr3_nt: TGCAGTGCTAGAGATCTTGTGAAAATCTACGAGCAGTACTTC
cdr3_aa: CSARDLVKIYEQYF

v_call: TRBV14
d_call: -
j_call: TRBJ2-5
clone_size: many
cdr3_nt: TGTGCCAGCAGCCTTATCGGCCTACAAGAGACCCAGTACTTC
cdr3_aa: CASSLIGLQETQYF

v_call: TRBV7-8
d_call: -
j_call: TRBJ2-5
clone_size: many
cdr3_nt: TGTGCCGGAAAGGAGGACAAGGTTGTGGAGACCCAGTACTTC
cdr3_aa: CAGKEDKVVETQYF

v_call: TRBV18
d_call: -
j_call: TRBJ2-5
clone_size: few
cdr3_nt: TGTGCCAGCTCACCGGTCGGAGGGGTTCTTCAAGAGACCCAGTACTTC
cdr3_aa: CASSPVGGVLQETQYF

v_call: TRBV3-1
d_call: TRBD1
j_call: TRBJ1-1
clone_size: few
cdr3_nt: TGTGCCAGCAGCCAATATCCGGGACAGGGGACTGAAGCTTTCTTT
cdr3_aa: CASSQYPGQGTEAFF

v_call: TRBV10-3
d_call: TRBD1
j_call: TRBJ2-3
clone_size: many
cdr3_nt: TGTGCCATCAGTGCGACAGGGGGCACAGATACGCAGTATTTT
cdr3_aa: CAISATGGTDTQYF

v_call: TRBV28
d_call: TRBD2
j_call: TRBJ2-3
clone_size: -
cdr3_nt: TGTGCCAGCAGTTTAGGTGGAGCGGGAGAACGGGATACGCAGTATTTT
cdr3_aa: CASSLGGAGERDTQYF

v_call: TRBV4-1
d_call: -
j_call: TRBJ2-5
clone_size: -
cdr3_nt: TGCGCCAGCAGCTTGGACAAGGAAGAGACCCAGTACTTC
cdr3_aa: CASSLDKEETQYF

v_call: TRBV28
d_call: TRBD1
j_call: TRBJ1-1
clone_size: many
cdr3_nt: TGTGCCATCACCCAAACAGGGGTGAACACTGAAGCTTTCTTT
cdr3_aa: CAITQTGVNTEAFF

v_call: TRBV12-3/TRBV12-4
d_call: -
j_call: TRBJ1-5
clone_size: many
cdr3_nt: TGTGCCAGCAATTTTCTCCCGGGGCAGCCCCAGCATTTT
cdr3_aa: CASNFLPGQPQHF

v_call: TRBV28
d_call: -
j_call: TRBJ1-2
clone_size: many
cdr3_nt: TGTGCCAGCAGTTTTCTTGGACAGCCCTATGGCTACACCTTC
cdr3_aa: CASSFLGQPYGYTF

v_call: TRBV25-1
d_call: -
j_call: TRBJ1-1
clone_size: many
cdr3_nt: TGTGCCAGCAGTCCCCTAGGGGTCTCTGAAGCTTTCTTT
cdr3_aa: CASSPLGVSEAFF

v_call: TRBV7-8
d_call: -
j_call: TRBJ1-2
clone_size: many
cdr3_nt: TGTGCCAGCAGCAGGGAGCCCGGCGGCTACACCTTC
cdr3_aa: CASSREPGGYTF

v_call: TRBV28
d_call: TRBD1
j_call: TRBJ2-5
clone_size: many
cdr3_nt: TGTGCCAGCAGACCCCCGAACAGGGGGCAAGGGACCCAGTACTTC
cdr3_aa: CASRPPNRGQGTQYF

v_call: TRBV6-1
d_call: -
j_call: TRBJ1-1
clone_size: many
cdr3_nt: TGTGCCAGCGACAGGTTGAACACTGAAGCTTTCTTT
cdr3_aa: CASDRLNTEAFF

v_call: TRBV28
d_call: -
j_call: TRBJ1-1
clone_size: many
cdr3_nt: TGTGCCAGCAGTGAACAGAGAACTGAAGCTTTCTTT
cdr3_aa: CASSEQRTEAFF

v_call: TRBV4-1
d_call: -
j_call: TRBJ2-2
clone_size: few
cdr3_nt: TGCGCCAGCAGCGATCCTTGGAAAGACACCGGGGAGCTGTTTTTT
cdr3_aa: CASSDPWKDTGELFF

v_call: TRBV6-1
d_call: -
j_call: TRBJ1-5
clone_size: many
cdr3_nt: TGTGCCAGCAGTGAAATGACTGCTTATAGCAATCAGCCCCAGCATTTT
cdr3_aa: CASSEMTAYSNQPQHF

v_call: TRBV20-1
d_call: -
j_call: TRBJ2-3
clone_size: many
cdr3_nt: TGCAGTGCTAGGGACCCCGGTAGGGCGCAGTATTTT
cdr3_aa: CSARDPGRAQYF

v_call: TRBV6-5
d_call: TRBD1
j_call: TRBJ1-2
clone_size: many
cdr3_nt: TGTGCCAGCAGTTACTGGGGACAGAGAAACGGCTACACCTTC
cdr3_aa: CASSYWGQRNGYTF

v_call: TRBV5-1
d_call: TRBD1
j_call: TRBJ1-3
clone_size: -
cdr3_nt: TGCGCCAGCAGCCTGACAGGGGGCAGCTCTGGAAACACCATATATTTT
cdr3_aa: CASSLTGGSSGNTIYF

v_call: TRBV6-1
d_call: -
j_call: TRBJ2-7
clone_size: -
cdr3_nt: TGTGCCAGCAGTGAGGCCGGGGCCTCCACCTACGAGCAGTACTTC
cdr3_aa: CASSEAGASTYEQYF

v_call: TRBV4-1
d_call: TRBD1
j_call: TRBJ2-7
clone_size: -
cdr3_nt: TGCGCCAGCAGCCAAGTGGGACAGGGTATCTACGAGCAGTACTTC
cdr3_aa: CASSQVGQGIYEQYF

v_call: TRBV30
d_call: -
j_call: TRBJ1-2
clone_size: -
cdr3_nt: TGTGCCTGGGGCTTTAAACCCTTCGGAGGGTATGGCTACACCTTC
cdr3_aa: CAWGFKPFGGYGYTF

v_call: TRBV5-8
d_call: TRBD2
j_call: TRBJ2-5
clone_size: few
cdr3_nt: TGTGCCAGCAGCAAGACTAGCGGGGGCCGTAACCAAGAGACCCAGTACTTC
cdr3_aa: CASSKTSGGRNQETQYF

v_call: TRBV6-1
d_call: TRBD1
j_call: TRBJ2-2
clone_size: many
cdr3_nt: TGTGCCAGCAGAGCCCTACAGGGGACCGGGGAGCTGTTTTTT
cdr3_aa: CASRALQGTGELFF

v_call: TRBV9
d_call: -
j_call: TRBJ2-1
clone_size: -
cdr3_nt: TGTGCCGGCAGCGTAGGGGTGGGGGTCAGCCCGTTCTTC
cdr3_aa: CAGSVGVGVSPFF

v_call: TRBV2
d_call: TRBD1
j_call: TRBJ2-7
clone_size: many
cdr3_nt: TGTGCCAGCAGTGAGTTGAGGACAGGGGGGTCTTCCTACGAGCAGTACTTC
cdr3_aa: CASSELRTGGSSYEQYF

v_call: TRBV12-3/TRBV12-4
d_call: -
j_call: TRBJ1-1
clone_size: many
cdr3_nt: TGTGCCAGCAGTTTAGCGCATGAGGGGAACACTGAAGCTTTCTTT
cdr3_aa: CASSLAHEGNTEAFF

v_call: TRBV29-1
d_call: -
j_call: TRBJ1-4
clone_size: -
cdr3_nt: TGCAGCGTTGATGCAGGGAGAGGGGAAAAACTGTTTTTT
cdr3_aa: CSVDAGRGEKLFF

v_call: TRBV7-6
d_call: -
j_call: TRBJ1-5
clone_size: many
cdr3_nt: TGTGCCAGCAGCTTAGACAACCATCAGCCCCAGCATTTT
cdr3_aa: CASSLDNHQPQHF

v_call: TRBV20-1
d_call: -
j_call: TRBJ2-3
clone_size: many
cdr3_nt: TGCAGTGCCATTCCCCTCCGCTGGGACCCTGACACAGATACGCAGTATTTT
cdr3_aa: CSAIPLRWDPDTDTQYF

v_call: TRBV5-5
d_call: TRBD1
j_call: TRBJ1-5
clone_size: many
cdr3_nt: TGTGCCAGCAGCACGACAGGGACTCAGCCCCAGCATTTT
cdr3_aa: CASSTTGTQPQHF

v_call: TRBV5-4
d_call: -
j_call: TRBJ1-1
clone_size: -
cdr3_nt: TGTGCCAGCAGCTTGGCGGGAGGACGGTACACTGAAGCTTTCTTT
cdr3_aa: CASSLAGGRYTEAFF

v_call: TRBV3-1
d_call: -
j_call: TRBJ1-1
clone_size: many
cdr3_nt: TGTGCCAGTACGGGGCAGGGTGGCACTGAAGCTTTCTTT
cdr3_aa: CASTGQGGTEAFF

v_call: TRBV5-1
d_call: -
j_call: TRBJ2-3
clone_size: many
cdr3_nt: TGCGCCAGCAGCCCGGAGCAGCGAACCCTACGAGATACGCAGTATTTT
cdr3_aa: CASSPEQRTLRDTQYF

v_call: TRBV20-1
d_call: -
j_call: TRBJ2-2
clone_size: -
cdr3_nt: TGCAGTGCAGGGGGGGGACTGAAGAACACCGGGGAGCTGTTTTTT
cdr3_aa: CSAGGGLKNTGELFF

v_call: TRBV6-5
d_call: -
j_call: TRBJ1-4
clone_size: -
cdr3_nt: TGTGCCAGCAGTTACCGGGGGCTCGAGGAAAGACTGTTTTTT
cdr3_aa: CASSYRGLEERLFF

v_call: TRBV6-2/TRBV6-3
d_call: -
j_call: TRBJ2-4
clone_size: many
cdr3_nt: TGTGCCAGCAACCCTGGAATCGGGGGAGCCAAAAACATTCAGTACTTC
cdr3_aa: CASNPGIGGAKNIQYF

v_call: TRBV20-1
d_call: TRBD1
j_call: TRBJ2-7
clone_size: many
cdr3_nt: TGCAGTGCTCAAGGGACAGGGGTTCACTACGAGCAGTACTTC
cdr3_aa: CSAQGTGVHYEQYF

v_call: TRBV10-3
d_call: -
j_call: TRBJ1-2
clone_size: -
cdr3_nt: TGCGCCATCAGTGAGTCTAACTGGGAATTGTGGGGCTACACCTTC
cdr3_aa: CAISESNWELWGYTF

v_call: TRBV28
d_call: -
j_call: TRBJ2-7
clone_size: many
cdr3_nt: TGTGCCAGCAGGTCGGAAGGGCGCTACGAGCAGTACTTC
cdr3_aa: CASRSEGRYEQYF

v_call: TRBV24-1
d_call: -
j_call: TRBJ2-2
clone_size: many
cdr3_nt: TGTGCCACCAGTGATTTTGTGGGAGGCTCCGCGAACACCGGGGAGCTGTTTTTT
cdr3_aa: CATSDFVGGSANTGELFF

v_call: TRBV12-3/TRBV12-4
d_call: -
j_call: TRBJ1-1
clone_size: many
cdr3_nt: TGTGCCAGCAGCTCCCTAGCCAGTGCCTTCACTGAAGCTTTCTTT
cdr3_aa: CASSSLASAFTEAFF

v_call: TRBV6-5
d_call: TRBD1
j_call: TRBJ2-7
clone_size: many
cdr3_nt: TGTGCCAGCAGTTACCACGGGACAGCTAAAGCCTACGAGCAGTACTTC
cdr3_aa: CASSYHGTAKAYEQYF

v_call: TRBV28
d_call: TRBD2
j_call: TRBJ2-3
clone_size: many
cdr3_nt: TGTGCCAGCATAGTCGCGGGGGGGCAGGCAGATACGCAGTATTTT
cdr3_aa: CASIVAGGQADTQYF

v_call: TRBV9
d_call: -
j_call: TRBJ1-4
clone_size: -
cdr3_nt: TGTGCCAGCAGCCACGGGGCGGTCGTAGAAAAACTGTTTTTT
cdr3_aa: CASSHGAVVEKLFF

v_call: TRBV11-2
d_call: -
j_call: TRBJ2-2
clone_size: many
cdr3_nt: TGTGCCAGCAGACCGATCCCGCGGGGGCCGAACACCGGGGAGCTGTTTTTT
cdr3_aa: CASRPIPRGPNTGELFF